This entry lists 12 T cell receptor beta chains sequenced from one sample in a study of blood T cell repertoires in COVID-19. Sequenced by immunoSEQ multiplex PCR; TCRdb stores in-frame clones only, minus some. The sample includes 140,000 to 150,000 clones, around 80% seen only once; the top ten take 13% to 15%. Source material: peripheral blood. These receptors all stem from a human donor with acute or convalescent COVID-19. The donor label of this sample is uncertain.

The rearrangement uses TRBV30 and TRBJ2-4, with TRBD1 identical over 8 bases. Losses at the gene ends were 4 bases for V and 3 bases for J; bases not matched to a gene: 5. Germline V gene data show CDR1 as GTSNPN and CDR2 as SVGIG (reference sequence). The CDR3 contains 14 residues. This CDR3 is CAWKAQGVKNIQYF. The CDR3 bases are TGTGCCTGGAAGGCACAGGGGGTCAAAAACATTCAGTACTTC.

The chain is built from TRBV7-9 and TRBJ1-1; 11 nucleotides line up with TRBD1. CDR1 and CDR2 (germline): SEHNR, FQNEAQ (reference sequence). After removal of 2 bases from V and 4 bases from J, the junction contained 9 bases not matched to a gene. The CDR3 has 17 amino acids. Here the CDR3 reads CASSLRTGGKEGTEAFF. The CDR3, as DNA: TGTGCCAGCAGCTTAAGGACAGGGGGCAAGGAAGGCACTGAAGCTTTCTTT.

The chain couples TRBV6-4 to TRBJ1-2; tentative D call: TRBD1 (5 bases). Per the germline V gene, CDR1 is MRHNA and CDR2 is SNTAGT. The CDR3 runs 15 residues. V dropped 3 bases and J dropped 4 bases, with 15 bases sitting between them. The CDR3 DNA follows: TGTGCCAGCAGTGAGGGGGGTGAACCGTTCTATGGCTACACCTTC. Its protein is CASSEGGEPFYGYTF.

This clone was seen a single time. The V gene is TRBV30, the J gene TRBJ1-6, with 8 bases identical to TRBD1. In germline, CDR1 is GTSNPN, CDR2 SVGIG (reference sequence). The trim removed 5 bases at V and 14 bases at J, leaving 11 bases unmatched. The CDR3 length is 13 residues. Here the CDR3 reads CAWGGQEKITLHF. The CDR3 DNA reads as TGTGCCTGGGGGGGACAGGAAAAGATCACCCTCCACTTT.

This clone appeared once. The chain carries TRBV4-1 and TRBJ2-3; TRBD1 agrees at 7 bases. The length of the CDR3 is 16 residues. In germline, CDR1 is MGHRA, CDR2 YSYEKL. Trimming removed 3 bases from V and 0 bases from J; junction bases left unmatched: 6. The CDR3 reads CASSQDTGASTDTQYF. The DNA of the CDR3 is TGCGCCAGCAGCCAGGATACAGGGGCGAGCACAGATACGCAGTATTTT.

V and J are TRBV7-2 and TRBJ1-2; TRBD1 is a possible D gene (6 bases). Between the trimmed V and J ends, which lost 3 bases and 13 bases, there was a span of 15 bases. The CDR3 totals 12 residues. Germline V CDR1 and CDR2: SGHTA, FQGNSA. CDR3 protein: CASSLGTGRGTF. The CDR3 nucleotides are TGTGCCAGCAGCTTGGGCACAGGGCGAGGCACCTTC.

There are a few counts of this clone. The CDR3 DNA follows: TGTGCCAGCAGTGAGGGACTCATGAACACTGAAGCTTTCTTT. Translated: CASSEGLMNTEAFF. J is TRBJ1-1 and V is TRBV6-2 or TRBV6-3; a possible D gene is TRBD1 (5 bases). Trimming left V 5 bases short and J 0 bases short, with 10 bases between. Germline V lookup: CDR1 MNHEY, CDR2 SVGEGT. The CDR3 runs to 14 residues.

This clone was recorded only once. This chain connects TRBV6-6 to TRBJ2-7, with TRBD1 as a possible D gene (5 bases). Trimming stripped 2 bases from V and 0 bases from J, with 8 bases between. The CDR3 has 14 amino acids. Per the germline V gene, CDR1 is MNHNY and CDR2 is SVGAGI (reference sequence). The CDR3 region has the DNA TGTGCCAGCAGTTACACAGGAGCCTCCTACGAGCAGTACTTC. Protein sequence: CASSYTGASYEQYF.

V is TRBV2 and J is TRBJ2-7; the D gene is possibly TRBD1 (5 bases). V dropped 8 bases and J dropped 3 bases, with 11 bases sitting between them. Germline V gives CDR1 SNHLY, CDR2 FYNNEI. CDR3 size: 12 residues. The CDR3 DNA reads as TGTGCCAGCCGACCGGACATCTACGAGCAGTACTTC. Amino acid sequence: CASRPDIYEQYF.

The CDR3 DNA reads as TGTGCCAGTAGTACCCCAGGGGCCCTGGGTAGCACAGATACGCAGTATTTT. It codes for CASSTPGALGSTDTQYF. The chain recombines TRBV19 with TRBJ2-3, with D perhaps TRBD1 (6 bases). V dropped 4 bases and J dropped 0 bases, with 17 bases sitting between them. Germline assignment: CDR1 LNHDA and CDR2 SQIVND (reference sequence). The CDR3 is 17 amino acids.

V gene TRBV6-1 combines with J gene TRBJ1-5; D gene ambiguous. CDR3 length: 14 amino acids. Trimming took off 3 bases at V and 1 base at J, with 7 bases between the two ends. Germline CDR1 MNHNS, CDR2 SASEGT. The CDR3: CASSDRVSNQPQHF. CDR3 nucleotide sequence: TGTGCCAGCAGTGATCGGGTGAGCAATCAGCCCCAGCATTTT.

CDR3 DNA: TGTGCCAGCAGCTTGGCGGGTGTTAGCAATCAGCCCCAGCATTTT. As protein: CASSLAGVSNQPQHF. This chain links TRBV5-6 with TRBJ1-5; no firm D call. Trimming removed 0 bases from V and 0 bases from J, with 7 bases in between. This CDR3 region has 15 residues. Germline assignment: CDR1 SGHDT and CDR2 YYEEEE.